This TCR beta chain was documented in a study of cytomegalovirus exposure and HLA in healthy donors. The study, taken as a whole, reports: An analysis was carried out later, and it reportedly showed fewer N-insertions in an Asian-associated ancestry cluster than the approximately 700-donor mean. Cytomegalovirus status was reportedly diagnosed by the classifier with high sensitivity and specificity. Being indistinguishable, some V segments were excluded, TRBV6-2 and TRBV6-3 among them.

With respect to this clone: Its specificity is not known.

PCR was performed using 60 Vbeta and 13 Jbeta primers. How the authors handled the data: Later reanalysis found approximately 76 million unique TCR beta chains, around 9.9 million of them shared. The repertoire was sequenced with immunoSEQ multiplex PCR; TCRdb's copy has only in-frame clones and lacks some. The DNA was the basis for D and trimming; V, J and clone size are from that table. In the table there are 120,000 or so clones, 55% to 75% of which are singletons. Germline CDR1 and CDR2: MNHNY and SVGAGI (reference sequence). Losses at the gene ends were 2 bases for V and 3 bases for J; bases not matched to a gene: 3. The CDR3 is 14 amino acids.

The chain links TRBV6-6 to TRBJ1-2; TRBD1 agrees at 7 bases. Sequencing input: PBMCs. The TCR originated in a young man in good health and CMV-seronegative. CDR3 region: CASSYDQGDYGYTF. CDR3 bases: TGTGCCAGCAGTTACGATCAGGGGGACTATGGCTACACCTTC.